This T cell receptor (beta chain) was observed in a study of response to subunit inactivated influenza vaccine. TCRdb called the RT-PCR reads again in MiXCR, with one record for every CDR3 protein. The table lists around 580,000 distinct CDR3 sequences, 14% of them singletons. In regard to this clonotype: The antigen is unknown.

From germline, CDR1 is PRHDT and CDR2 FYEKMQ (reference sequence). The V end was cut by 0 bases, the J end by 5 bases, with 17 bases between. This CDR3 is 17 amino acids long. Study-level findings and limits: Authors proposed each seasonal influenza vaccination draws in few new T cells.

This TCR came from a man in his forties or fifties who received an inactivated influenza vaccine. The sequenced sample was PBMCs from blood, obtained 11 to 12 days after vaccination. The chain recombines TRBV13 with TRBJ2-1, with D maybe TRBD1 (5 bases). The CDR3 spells CASSLGGRGLPDNEQFF. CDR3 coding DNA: TGTGCCAGCAGCTTAGGAGGTAGGGGTCTTCCAGACAATGAGCAGTTCTTC.